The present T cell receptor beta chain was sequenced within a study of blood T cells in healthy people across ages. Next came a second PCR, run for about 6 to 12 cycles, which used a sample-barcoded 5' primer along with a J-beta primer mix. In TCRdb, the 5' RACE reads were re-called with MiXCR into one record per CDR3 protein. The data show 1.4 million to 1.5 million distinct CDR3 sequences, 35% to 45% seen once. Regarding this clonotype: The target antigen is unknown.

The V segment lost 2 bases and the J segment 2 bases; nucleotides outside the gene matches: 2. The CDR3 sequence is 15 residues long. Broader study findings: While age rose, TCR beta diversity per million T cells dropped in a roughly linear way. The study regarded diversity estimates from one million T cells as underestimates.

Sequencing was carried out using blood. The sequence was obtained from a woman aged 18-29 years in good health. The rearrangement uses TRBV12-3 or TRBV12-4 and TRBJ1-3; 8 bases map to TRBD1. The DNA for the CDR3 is TGTGCCAGCAGTTTACAGGGGGCGGCTGGAAACACCATATATTTT. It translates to CASSLQGAAGNTIYF.